A selection of T cell receptor beta chains follows, all from one sample in a study of blood T cell repertoires in COVID-19. Generated by immunoSEQ multiplex PCR, the TCRdb table keeps only in-frame clones and is missing some. This table has a few hundred thousand clones, approximately 86% appearing once. What was sequenced was PBMCs or T cells enriched from blood (not recorded which). The origin of the receptors is a woman between 45 and 65 years old with acute COVID-19. Each CDR3 is given with its conserved first and last residue. A D gene is named only where the DNA matches it firmly. The size entry is marked missing in some rows and otherwise reads once, few, many or a size class.

>TRBD2|TRBJ2-7|.|TRBV13
TGTGCCAGCAGCTTATACGGGACTAGCGGGATCCACTCCCCCTACGAGCAGTACTTC
CASSLYGTSGIHSPYEQYF
>.|TRBJ2-4|.|TRBV5-4
TGTGCCAGCAGCTACCCGGGGTCCAAAAACATTCAGTACTTC
CASSYPGSKNIQYF
>.|TRBJ2-1|.|TRBV4-3
TGCGCCAGCAGCCGGACTACTAACAATGAGCAGTTCTTC
CASSRTTNNEQFF
>TRBD1|TRBJ2-2|few|TRBV7-2
TGTGCCAGCAGCTTAACGGGACAGCGCGGCGGGGAGCTGTTTTTT
CASSLTGQRGGELFF
>.|TRBJ1-2|.|TRBV5-5
TGTGCCAGCAGCAGACAGCTTAACTATGGCTACACCTTC
CASSRQLNYGYTF
>.|TRBJ1-6|.|TRBV7-2
TGTGCCAGCAGTATCTCAGGGGCTAATTCACCCCTCCACTTT
CASSISGANSPLHF
>.|TRBJ1-5|.|TRBV19
TGTGCCAGTAGTATACACGACCAGGGACCCCAGCATTTT
CASSIHDQGPQHF
>TRBD1|TRBJ1-3|.|TRBV7-9
TGTGCCAGCAGTCATACAGGGGACCCTGGAAACACCATATATTTT
CASSHTGDPGNTIYF
>.|TRBJ2-5|.|TRBV15
TGTGCCACCAGCAGAGATGTGAGGTCCGGGGAGACCCAGTACTTC
CATSRDVRSGETQYF
>.|TRBJ1-1|.|TRBV21-1
TGTGCCAGCAGCAGCCGGAGGACAGTGAACACTGAAGCTTTCTTT
CASSSRRTVNTEAFF
>TRBD2|TRBJ2-2|.|TRBV7-9
TGTGCCAGCAGCCCCCGACTAGCGGCATCGAACACCGGGGAGCTGTTTTTT
CASSPRLAASNTGELFF
>TRBD1|TRBJ1-1|.|TRBV7-9
TGTGCCAGCAGCGCCATAGGGACAGTGAACACTGAAGCTTTCTTT
CASSAIGTVNTEAFF
>.|TRBJ2-1|.|TRBV15
TGTGCCACCAGCAGAGAAAGATTGAGCTACCTCTACAATGAGCAGTTCTTC
CATSRERLSYLYNEQFF
>.|TRBJ2-1|.|TRBV5-1
TGCGCCAGCAGCTTGGCGGGAGAGGGGATTGGAGAGCAGTTCTTC
CASSLAGEGIGEQFF
>TRBD1|TRBJ2-3|.|TRBV5-5
TGTGCCAGCAGCTTGAGGGGACAGGGAATAGTTACAGATACGCAGTATTTT
CASSLRGQGIVTDTQYF
>TRBD1|TRBJ2-1|few|TRBV7-9
TGTGCCAGCAGCTTAGCGATAATCCCGGGACAGGGGGATTACAATGAGCAGTTCTTC
CASSLAIIPGQGDYNEQFF